This note documents a single TCR beta chain sequence. The antigen is not known. The PCR made use of 60 Vbeta and 13 Jbeta primers. Clones were read by immunoSEQ multiplex PCR, and TCRdb kept only the in-frame ones, dropping some. The table lists under 200,000 clones, just under 80% of them singletons, with about 3.4% in the top ten. With 4 bases removed from V and 0 bases from J, the gap between germline ends came to 9 bases. CDR3 size: 15 residues. The germline CDR1 and CDR2 sequences are KGHSH and LQKENI. The data originate from a study of cytomegalovirus exposure and HLA in healthy donors. Findings and caveats of the study: Only CMV serostatus was available as immune exposure information. Later analysis identified several of the most significant clusters that appeared linked to common viral pathogens. Later work showed greater clonal expansion in HLA-associated TCR beta chains than in equally common others. The study recorded 150 to 200 TCR beta chains that were cytomegalovirus-associated.

The sample was PBMCs. The rearrangement uses TRBV18 and TRBJ2-2; D remains ambiguous. This receptor was identified in a woman aged 50 to 65 in good health and CMV-seropositive. This chain's CDR3 is CASSLERTNTGELFF. CDR3 nucleotide sequence: TGTGCCAGCTCACTAGAGCGTACGAACACCGGGGAGCTGTTTTTT.